This T cell receptor (beta chain) was retrieved from a study of somatic mutations in cytotoxic T cells in rheumatoid arthritis. Assay used: immunoSEQ multiplex PCR; TCRdb lists only in-frame clones, some missing. The table shows approximately 18,000 clones, with around 80% occurring only once. Positive selection using magnetic beads isolated the CD4+ and CD8+ cells (purity was checked by flow cytometry). As regards this clone: Its antigen is not known.

Trimming cost V 4 bases and J 4 bases; bases outside gene matches: 7. The CDR3 contains 16 residues. Germline V gene data show CDR1 as SGHRS and CDR2 as YFSETQ. Whole-study results and caveats: For patients with rheumatoid arthritis, CD8+ clonality went up with age, while healthy controls showed no such change. Per patient, the largest CD8+ clone was found to exceed 20% of CD8+ cells in about an eighth of the roughly 65 cases.

The sequenced sample was CD8+ T cells sorted from blood. The chain recombines TRBV5-1 with TRBJ2-1, with TRBD2 matching 11 bases. The receptor was derived from an adult with rheumatoid arthritis. The CDR3, as DNA: TGCGCCAGCAGCCCACTAGCGGGGGCTACATACAATGAGCAGTTCTTC. Protein product: CASSPLAGATYNEQFF.